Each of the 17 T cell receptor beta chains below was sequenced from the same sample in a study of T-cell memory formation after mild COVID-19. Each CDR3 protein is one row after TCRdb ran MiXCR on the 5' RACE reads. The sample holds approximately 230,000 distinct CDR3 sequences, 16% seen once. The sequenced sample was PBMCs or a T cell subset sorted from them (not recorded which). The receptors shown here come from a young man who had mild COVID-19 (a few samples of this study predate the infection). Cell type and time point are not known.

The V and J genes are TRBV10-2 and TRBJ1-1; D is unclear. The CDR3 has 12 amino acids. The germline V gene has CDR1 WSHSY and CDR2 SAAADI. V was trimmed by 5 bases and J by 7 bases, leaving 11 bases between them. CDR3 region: CASSSQALEAFF. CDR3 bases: TGCGCCAGCAGTTCTCAGGCCCTTGAAGCTTTCTTT.

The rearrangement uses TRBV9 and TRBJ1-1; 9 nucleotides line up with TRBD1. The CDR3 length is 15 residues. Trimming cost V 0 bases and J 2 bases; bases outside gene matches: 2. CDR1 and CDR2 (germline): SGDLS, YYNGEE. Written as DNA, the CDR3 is TGTGCCAGCAGCGTAGGGGGACAGGGAAACACTGAAGCTTTCTTT. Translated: CASSVGGQGNTEAFF.

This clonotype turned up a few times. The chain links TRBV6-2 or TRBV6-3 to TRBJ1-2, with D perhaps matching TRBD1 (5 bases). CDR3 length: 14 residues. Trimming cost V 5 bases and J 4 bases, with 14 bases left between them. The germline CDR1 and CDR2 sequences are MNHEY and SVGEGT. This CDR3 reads CASSGPGRIYGYTF. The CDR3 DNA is TGTGCCAGCAGTGGTCCGGGACGGATCTATGGCTACACCTTC.

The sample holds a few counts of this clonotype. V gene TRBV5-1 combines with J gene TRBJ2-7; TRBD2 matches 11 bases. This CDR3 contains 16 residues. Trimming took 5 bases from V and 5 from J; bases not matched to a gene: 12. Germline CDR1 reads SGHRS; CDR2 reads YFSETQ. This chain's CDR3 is CASRSDTSGGIDEQYF. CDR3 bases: TGCGCCAGCAGATCAGATACTAGCGGGGGAATCGACGAGCAGTACTTC.

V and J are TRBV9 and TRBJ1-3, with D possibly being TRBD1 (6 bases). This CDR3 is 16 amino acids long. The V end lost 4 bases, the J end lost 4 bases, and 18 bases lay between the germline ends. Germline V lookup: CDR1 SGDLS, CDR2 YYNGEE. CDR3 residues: CASSPPLRGEGNTIYF. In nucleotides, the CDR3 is TGTGCCAGCAGCCCCCCGTTGAGGGGGGAAGGAAACACCATATATTTT.

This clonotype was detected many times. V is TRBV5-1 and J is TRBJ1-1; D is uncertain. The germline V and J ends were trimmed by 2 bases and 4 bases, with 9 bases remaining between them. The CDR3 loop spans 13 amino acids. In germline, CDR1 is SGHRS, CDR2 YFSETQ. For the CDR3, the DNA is TGCGCCAGCAGCTTCAATGATCGCACTGAAGCTTTCTTT. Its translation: CASSFNDRTEAFF.

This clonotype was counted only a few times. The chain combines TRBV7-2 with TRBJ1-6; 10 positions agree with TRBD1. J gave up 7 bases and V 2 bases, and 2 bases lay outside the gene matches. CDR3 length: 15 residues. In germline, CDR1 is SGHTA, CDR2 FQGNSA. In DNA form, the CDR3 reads TGTGCCAGCAGCTTATGGGGACAGGGGAATTCACCCCTCCACTTT. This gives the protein CASSLWGQGNSPLHF. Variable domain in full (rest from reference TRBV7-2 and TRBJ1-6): GAGVSQSPSNKVTEKGKDVELRCDPISGHTALYWYRQSLGQGLEFLIYFQGNSAPDKSGLPSDRFSAERTGGSVSTLTIQRTQQEDSAVYLCASSLWGQGNSPLHFGNGTRLTVT.

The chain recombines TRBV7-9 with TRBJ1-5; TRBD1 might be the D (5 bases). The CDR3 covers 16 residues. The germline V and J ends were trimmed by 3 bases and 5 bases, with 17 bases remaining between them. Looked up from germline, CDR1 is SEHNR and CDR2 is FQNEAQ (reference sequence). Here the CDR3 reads CASSLGVGRVHQPQHF. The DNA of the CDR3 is TGTGCCAGCAGCTTGGGGGTAGGCAGGGTTCATCAGCCCCAGCATTTT.

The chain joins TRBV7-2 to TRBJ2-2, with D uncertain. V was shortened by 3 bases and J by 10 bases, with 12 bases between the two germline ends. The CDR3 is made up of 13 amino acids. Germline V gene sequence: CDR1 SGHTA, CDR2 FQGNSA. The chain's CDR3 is CASSLVLRVELFF. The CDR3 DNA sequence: TGTGCCAGCAGCTTGGTGCTGCGCGTGGAGCTGTTTTTT.

CDR3 bases: TGCAGTGCTAGAGATCTCTTATGGATCGAAAAACTGTTTTTT. Translated: CSARDLLWIEKLFF. The chain employs TRBV20-1 and TRBJ1-4, with unresolved D. V lost 0 bases and J 8 bases, leaving 13 bases between the germline ends. This CDR3 has 14 residues. Germline lookup yields CDR1 DFQATT and CDR2 SNEGSKA (reference sequence).

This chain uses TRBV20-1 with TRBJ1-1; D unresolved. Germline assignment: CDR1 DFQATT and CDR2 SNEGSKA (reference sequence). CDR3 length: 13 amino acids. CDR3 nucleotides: TGCAGCGCCCTCTATCCCCGTGGGCTCGAAGCTTTCTTT. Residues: CSALYPRGLEAFF.

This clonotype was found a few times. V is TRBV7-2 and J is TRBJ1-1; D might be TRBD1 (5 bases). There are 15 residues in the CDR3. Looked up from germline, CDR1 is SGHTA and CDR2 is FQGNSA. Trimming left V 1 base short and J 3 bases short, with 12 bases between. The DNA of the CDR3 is TGTGCCAGCAGCTTAGTAGCGGGGCTTTACACTGAAGCTTTCTTT. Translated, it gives CASSLVAGLYTEAFF. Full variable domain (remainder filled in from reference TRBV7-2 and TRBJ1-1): GAGVSQSPSNKVTEKGKDVELRCDPISGHTALYWYRQSLGQGLEFLIYFQGNSAPDKSGLPSDRFSAERTGGSVSTLTIQRTQQEDSAVYLCASSLVAGLYTEAFFGQGTRLTVV.

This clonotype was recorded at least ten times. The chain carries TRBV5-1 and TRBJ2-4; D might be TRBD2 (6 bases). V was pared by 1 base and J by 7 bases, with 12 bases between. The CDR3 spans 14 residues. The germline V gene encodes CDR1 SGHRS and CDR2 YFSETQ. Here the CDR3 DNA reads TGCGCCAGCAGCTTGTCCACCGGAGGGAACATTCAGTACTTC. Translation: CASSLSTGGNIQYF.

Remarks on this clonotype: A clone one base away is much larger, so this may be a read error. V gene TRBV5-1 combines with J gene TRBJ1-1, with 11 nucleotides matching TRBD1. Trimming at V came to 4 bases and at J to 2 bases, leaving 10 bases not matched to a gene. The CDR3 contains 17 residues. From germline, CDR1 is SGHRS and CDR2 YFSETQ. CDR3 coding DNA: TGCGCCAGCAGCAACCGGACAGGGGGCATCCATAACACTGAAGCTTTCTTT. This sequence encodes CASSNRTGGIHNTEAFF.

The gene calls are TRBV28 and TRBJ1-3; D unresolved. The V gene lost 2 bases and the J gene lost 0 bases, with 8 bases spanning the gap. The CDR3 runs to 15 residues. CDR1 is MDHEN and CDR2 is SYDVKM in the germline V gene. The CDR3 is CASSLPPVSGNTIYF. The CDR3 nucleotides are TGTGCCAGCAGTTTACCCCCTGTCTCTGGAAACACCATATATTTT.

The CDR3 is CASSPGWVDRDRETQYF. CDR3 bases: TGTGCCAGCAGCCCAGGGTGGGTCGACAGGGATCGGGAGACCCAGTACTTC. This chain connects TRBV11-2 to TRBJ2-5; 7 positions agree with TRBD1. V lost 5 bases, J lost 5 bases, and 17 bases stayed unmatched. Germline V gene lookup returns CDR1 SGHAT and CDR2 FQNNGV. The CDR3 totals 17 residues.

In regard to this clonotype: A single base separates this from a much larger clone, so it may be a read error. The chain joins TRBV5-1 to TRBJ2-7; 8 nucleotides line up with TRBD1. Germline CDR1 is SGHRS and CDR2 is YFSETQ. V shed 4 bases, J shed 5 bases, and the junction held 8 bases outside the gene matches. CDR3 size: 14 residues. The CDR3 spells CASSPGQGTDEQYF. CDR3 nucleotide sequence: TGCGCCAGCAGCCCCGGACAGGGTACCGACGAGCAGTACTTC. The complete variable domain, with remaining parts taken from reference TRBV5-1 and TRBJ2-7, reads KAGVTQTPRYLIKTRGQQVTLSCSPISGHRSVSWYQQTPGQGLQFLFEYFSETQRNKGNFPGRFSGRQFSNSRSEMNVSTLELGDSALYLCASSPGQGTDEQYFGPGTRLTVT.